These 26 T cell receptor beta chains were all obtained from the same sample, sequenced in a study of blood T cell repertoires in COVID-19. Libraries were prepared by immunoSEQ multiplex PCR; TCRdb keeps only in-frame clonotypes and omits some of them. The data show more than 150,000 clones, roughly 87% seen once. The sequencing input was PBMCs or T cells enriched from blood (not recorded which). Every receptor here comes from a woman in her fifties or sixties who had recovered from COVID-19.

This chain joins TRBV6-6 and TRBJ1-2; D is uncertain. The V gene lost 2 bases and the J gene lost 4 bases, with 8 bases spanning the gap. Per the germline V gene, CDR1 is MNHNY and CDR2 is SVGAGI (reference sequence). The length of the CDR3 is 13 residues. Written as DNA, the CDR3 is TGTGCCAGCAGTTACGAGCTAACCTATGGCTACACCTTC. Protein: CASSYELTYGYTF.

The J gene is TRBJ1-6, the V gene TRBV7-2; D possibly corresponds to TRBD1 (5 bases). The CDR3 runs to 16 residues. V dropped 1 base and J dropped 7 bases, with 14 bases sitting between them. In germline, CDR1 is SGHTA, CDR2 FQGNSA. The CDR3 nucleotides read TGTGCCAGCAGCTTAGGTGGGGCCCCTCTCAATTCACCCCTCCACTTT. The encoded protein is CASSLGGAPLNSPLHF. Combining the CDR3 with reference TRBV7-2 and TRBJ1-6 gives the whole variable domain GAGVSQSPSNKVTEKGKDVELRCDPISGHTALYWYRQSLGQGLEFLIYFQGNSAPDKSGLPSDRFSAERTGGSVSTLTIQRTQQEDSAVYLCASSLGGAPLNSPLHFGNGTRLTVT.

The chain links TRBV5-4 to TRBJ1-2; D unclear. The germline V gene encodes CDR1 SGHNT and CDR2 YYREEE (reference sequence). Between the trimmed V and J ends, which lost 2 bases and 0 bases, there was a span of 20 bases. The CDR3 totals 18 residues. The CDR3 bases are TGTGCCAGCAGCTTTGGCAGCCTGGGAGACCCAACTAACTATGGCTACACCTTC. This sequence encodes CASSFGSLGDPTNYGYTF.

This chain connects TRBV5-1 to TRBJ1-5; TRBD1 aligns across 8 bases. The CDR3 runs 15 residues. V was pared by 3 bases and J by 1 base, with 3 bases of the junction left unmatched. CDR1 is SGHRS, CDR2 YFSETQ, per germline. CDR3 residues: CASSSGTGSNQPQHF. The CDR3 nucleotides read TGCGCCAGCAGCTCCGGGACAGGCAGCAATCAGCCCCAGCATTTT.

The CDR3 loop is CASSWSSSGNYEQYF. The CDR3 DNA reads as TGTGCCAGTAGTTGGTCGTCTAGCGGGAACTACGAGCAGTACTTC. The rearrangement links TRBV19 to TRBJ2-7, with 9 bases that match TRBD2. V shed 5 bases, J shed 3 bases, and the junction held 8 bases outside the gene matches. Germline CDR1 is LNHDA and CDR2 is SQIVND (reference sequence). There are 15 residues in the CDR3. The complete variable domain, with remaining parts taken from reference TRBV19 and TRBJ2-7, reads DGGITQSPKYLFRKEGQNVTLSCEQNLNHDAMYWYRQDPGQGLRLIYYSQIVNDFQKGDIAEGYSVSREKKESFPLTVTSAQKNPTAFYLCASSWSSSGNYEQYFGPGTRLTVT.

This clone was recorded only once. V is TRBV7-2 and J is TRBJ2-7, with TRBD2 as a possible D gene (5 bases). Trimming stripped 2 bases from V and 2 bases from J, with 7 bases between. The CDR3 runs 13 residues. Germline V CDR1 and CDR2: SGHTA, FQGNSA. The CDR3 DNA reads TGTGCCAGCAGCTTAACACTAGCCTACGAGCAGTACTTC. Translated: CASSLTLAYEQYF. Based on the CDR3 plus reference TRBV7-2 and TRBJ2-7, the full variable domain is GAGVSQSPSNKVTEKGKDVELRCDPISGHTALYWYRQSLGQGLEFLIYFQGNSAPDKSGLPSDRFSAERTGGSVSTLTIQRTQQEDSAVYLCASSLTLAYEQYFGPGTRLTVT.

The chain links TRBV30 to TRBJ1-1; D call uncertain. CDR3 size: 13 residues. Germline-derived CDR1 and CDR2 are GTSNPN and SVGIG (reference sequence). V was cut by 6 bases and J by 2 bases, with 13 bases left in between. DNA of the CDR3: TGTGCCTGCCGGGGAACCCACAACACTGAAGCTTTCTTT. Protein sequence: CACRGTHNTEAFF.

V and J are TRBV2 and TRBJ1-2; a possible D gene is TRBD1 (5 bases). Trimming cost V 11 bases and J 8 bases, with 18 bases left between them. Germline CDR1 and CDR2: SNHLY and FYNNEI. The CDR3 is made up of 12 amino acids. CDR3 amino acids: CAGSGLGGGYTF. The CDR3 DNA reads TGTGCCGGCTCAGGGCTAGGAGGGGGCTACACCTTC.

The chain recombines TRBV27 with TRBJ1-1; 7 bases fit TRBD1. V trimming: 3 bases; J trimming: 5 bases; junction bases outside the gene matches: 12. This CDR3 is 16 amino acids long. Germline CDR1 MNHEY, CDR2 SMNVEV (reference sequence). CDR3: CASSFRGIHKQTEAFF. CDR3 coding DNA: TGTGCCAGCAGTTTCAGGGGGATCCACAAACAAACTGAAGCTTTCTTT.

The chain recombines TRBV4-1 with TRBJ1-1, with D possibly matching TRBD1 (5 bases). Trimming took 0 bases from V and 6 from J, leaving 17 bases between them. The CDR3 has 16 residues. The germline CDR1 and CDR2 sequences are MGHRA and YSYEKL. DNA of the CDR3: TGCGCCAGCAGCCAAGATGTCGACAGCCTGAGGTCTGAAGCTTTCTTT. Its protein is CASSQDVDSLRSEAFF.

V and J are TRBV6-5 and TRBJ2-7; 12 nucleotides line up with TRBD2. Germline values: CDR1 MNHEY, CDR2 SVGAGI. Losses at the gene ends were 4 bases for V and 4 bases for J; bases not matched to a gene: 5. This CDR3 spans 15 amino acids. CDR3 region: CASSFGLAGPYEQYF. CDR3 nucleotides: TGTGCCAGCAGTTTCGGACTAGCGGGACCTTACGAGCAGTACTTC.

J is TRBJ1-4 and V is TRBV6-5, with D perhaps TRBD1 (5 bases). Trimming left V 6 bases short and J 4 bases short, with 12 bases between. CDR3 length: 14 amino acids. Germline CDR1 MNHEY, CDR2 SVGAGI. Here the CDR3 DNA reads TGTGCCAGCAGCGCACAGGCTCATAATGAAAAACTGTTTTTT. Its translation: CASSAQAHNEKLFF.

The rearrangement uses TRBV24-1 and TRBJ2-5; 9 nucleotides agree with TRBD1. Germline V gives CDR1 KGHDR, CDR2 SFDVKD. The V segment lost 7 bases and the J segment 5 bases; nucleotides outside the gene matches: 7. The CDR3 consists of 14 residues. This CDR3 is CATRAQGAGETQYF. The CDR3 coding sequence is TGTGCCACCAGAGCACAGGGGGCCGGGGAGACCCAGTACTTC.

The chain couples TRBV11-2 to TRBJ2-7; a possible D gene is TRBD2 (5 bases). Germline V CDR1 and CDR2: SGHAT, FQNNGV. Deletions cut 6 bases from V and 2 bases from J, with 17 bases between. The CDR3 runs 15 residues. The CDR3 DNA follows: TGTGCCAGCAGTCCCTCGTCCAGCGGTACCTACGAGCAGTACTTC. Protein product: CASSPSSSGTYEQYF.

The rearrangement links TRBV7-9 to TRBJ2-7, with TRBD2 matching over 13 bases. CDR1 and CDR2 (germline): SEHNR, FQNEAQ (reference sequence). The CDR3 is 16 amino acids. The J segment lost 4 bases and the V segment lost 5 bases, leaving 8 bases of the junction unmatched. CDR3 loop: CASSEGLAGARYEQYF. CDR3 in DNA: TGTGCCAGCAGCGAAGGACTAGCGGGAGCTCGGTACGAGCAGTACTTC.

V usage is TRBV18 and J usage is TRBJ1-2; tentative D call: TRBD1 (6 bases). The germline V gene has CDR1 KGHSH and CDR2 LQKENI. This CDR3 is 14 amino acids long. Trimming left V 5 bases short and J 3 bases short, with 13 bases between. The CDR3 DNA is TGTGCCAGCTCATTGCAGGGGTCGTACTATGGCTACACCTTC. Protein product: CASSLQGSYYGYTF.

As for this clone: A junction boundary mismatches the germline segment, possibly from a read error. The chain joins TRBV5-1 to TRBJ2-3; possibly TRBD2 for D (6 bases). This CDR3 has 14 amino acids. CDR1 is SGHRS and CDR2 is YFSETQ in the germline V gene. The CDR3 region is CASSLAIGSGAGNF. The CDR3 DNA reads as TGCGCCAGCAGCTTGGCCATCGGTTCCGGCGCGGGGAATTTT.

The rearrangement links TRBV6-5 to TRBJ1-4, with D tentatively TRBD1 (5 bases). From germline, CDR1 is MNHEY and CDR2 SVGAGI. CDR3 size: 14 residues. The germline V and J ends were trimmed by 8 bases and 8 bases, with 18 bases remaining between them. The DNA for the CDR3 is TGTGCCAGCGCCCGCAGGGAGGAGAGCGAAAAACTGTTTTTT. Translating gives CASARREESEKLFF.

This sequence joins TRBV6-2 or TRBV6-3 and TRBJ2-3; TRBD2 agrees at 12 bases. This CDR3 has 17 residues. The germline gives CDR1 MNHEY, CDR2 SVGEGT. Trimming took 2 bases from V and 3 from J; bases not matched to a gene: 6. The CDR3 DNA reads TGTGCCAGCAGTTACCTAGCGGGAGGGCCTAATACAGATACGCAGTATTTT. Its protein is CASSYLAGGPNTDTQYF.

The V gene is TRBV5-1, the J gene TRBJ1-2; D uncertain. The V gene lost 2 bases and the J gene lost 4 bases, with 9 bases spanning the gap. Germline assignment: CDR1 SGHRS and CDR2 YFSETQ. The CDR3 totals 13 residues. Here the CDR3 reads CASSFDTVYGYTF. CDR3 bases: TGCGCCAGCAGCTTCGACACGGTCTATGGCTACACCTTC.

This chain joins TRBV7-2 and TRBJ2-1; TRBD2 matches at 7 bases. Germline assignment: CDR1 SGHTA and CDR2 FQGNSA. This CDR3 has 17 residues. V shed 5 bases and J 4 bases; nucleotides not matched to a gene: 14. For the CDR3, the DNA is TGTGCCAGCAGCCCGCGGACTAGAGCCGATGCATACAATGAGCAGTTCTTC. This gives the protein CASSPRTRADAYNEQFF.

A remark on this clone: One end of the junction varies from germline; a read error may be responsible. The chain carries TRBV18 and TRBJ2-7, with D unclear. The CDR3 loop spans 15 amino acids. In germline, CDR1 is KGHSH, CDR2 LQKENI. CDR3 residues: CASSPPLPRFNEQYF. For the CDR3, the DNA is TGTGCCAGCTCTCCACCCCTCCCCAGGTTCAACGAGCAGTACTTC.

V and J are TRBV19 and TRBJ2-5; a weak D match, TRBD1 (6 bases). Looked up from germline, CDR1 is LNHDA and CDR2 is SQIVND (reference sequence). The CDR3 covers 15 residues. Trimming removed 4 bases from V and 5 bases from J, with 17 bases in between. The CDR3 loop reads CASSKQGGGRETQYF. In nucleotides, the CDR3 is TGTGCCAGTAGTAAACAGGGTGGCGGCAGGGAGACCCAGTACTTC.

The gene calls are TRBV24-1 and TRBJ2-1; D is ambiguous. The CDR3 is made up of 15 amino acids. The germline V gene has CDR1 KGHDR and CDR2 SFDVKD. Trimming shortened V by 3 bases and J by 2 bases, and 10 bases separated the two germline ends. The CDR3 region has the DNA TGTGCCACCAGTGATACTCGCTACCCCTACAATGAGCAGTTCTTC. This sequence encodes CATSDTRYPYNEQFF.

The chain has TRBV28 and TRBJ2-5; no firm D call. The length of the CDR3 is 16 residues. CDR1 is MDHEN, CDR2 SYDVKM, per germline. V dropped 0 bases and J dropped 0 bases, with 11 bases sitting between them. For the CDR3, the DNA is TGTGCCAGCAGTTTATGGGATGTCCAGGACCAAGAGACCCAGTACTTC. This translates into CASSLWDVQDQETQYF.

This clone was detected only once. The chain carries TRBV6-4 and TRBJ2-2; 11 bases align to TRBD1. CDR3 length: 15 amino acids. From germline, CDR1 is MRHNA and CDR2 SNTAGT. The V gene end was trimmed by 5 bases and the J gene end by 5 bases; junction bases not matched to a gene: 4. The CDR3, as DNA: TGTGCCAGCAGTCCCGGGACAGGGGGAACCGGGGAGCTGTTTTTT. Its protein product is CASSPGTGGTGELFF.